This paragraph reports one T cell receptor beta chain. Its cognate antigen is unknown. This record comes from a study of OX40 agonist ivuxolimab in advanced cancers. This CDR3 is 13 amino acids long. Germline V gene sequence: CDR1 MRHNA, CDR2 SNTAGT. The ends were cut back, 4 bases at V and 2 bases at J, with 8 bases in the middle. Study outcomes and limitations: Averaging showed that CD8+ T cells had more expanded clones than CD4+ did. Low levels of normalized T-cell clonal expansion also appeared in some nonresponders.

Autoimmune disease history or systemic immunosuppression led to patients being barred. The assay was immunoSEQ multiplex PCR, and TCRdb's table has in-frame clones only and misses some. The repertoire holds 55,000 to 70,000 clones, about 85% seen once, with 1% to 1.5% in the top ten. The clonotype originates from an adult with an advanced solid tumor such as melanoma, head and neck, liver or kidney cancer. Sequencing used CD4+ or CD8+ T cells sorted from blood, obtained in a trial of the OX40 agonist ivuxolimab. The V gene is TRBV6-4, the J gene TRBJ1-1, with no clear D. This CDR3 is CASSVYANTEAFF. The CDR3 DNA sequence: TGTGCCAGCAGTGTGTATGCTAACACTGAAGCTTTCTTT.